This record concerns one TCR beta chain sequence. Its antigen is not known. This specimen belongs to a study of cytomegalovirus exposure and HLA in healthy donors. Notes on the study in general: Most TCR sequences showed up rarely, but some public TCRs showed up in many donors.

The CDR3 loop spans 16 amino acids. After removal of 0 bases from V and 5 bases from J, the junction contained 4 bases not matched to a gene. Germline CDR1 reads SGDLS; CDR2 reads YYNGEE. PCR amplification relied on 60 Vbeta primers (plus 13 Jbeta primers). In the original workflow: Among the unique TCR beta chains that a later analysis counted, about 81 million in all, roughly 10 million were shared. The protocol was immunoSEQ multiplex PCR, while the TCRdb copy is restricted to in-frame clones and leaves out a portion. V and J calls and clone size follow that table, whereas D and trimming were derived from the DNA. This sample yields about 190,000 clones, of which almost 80% are seen a single time; 1.6% belongs to the top ten.

What was sequenced was PBMCs. The sequence derives from a woman between 18 and 29 years old in good health and CMV-seronegative. This sequence joins TRBV9 and TRBJ2-2, with 10 bases aligning to TRBD2. CDR3 bases: TGTGCCAGCAGCGTAGTAATGACTAGCGGGACCGGGGAGCTGTTTTTT. This translates into CASSVVMTSGTGELFF.